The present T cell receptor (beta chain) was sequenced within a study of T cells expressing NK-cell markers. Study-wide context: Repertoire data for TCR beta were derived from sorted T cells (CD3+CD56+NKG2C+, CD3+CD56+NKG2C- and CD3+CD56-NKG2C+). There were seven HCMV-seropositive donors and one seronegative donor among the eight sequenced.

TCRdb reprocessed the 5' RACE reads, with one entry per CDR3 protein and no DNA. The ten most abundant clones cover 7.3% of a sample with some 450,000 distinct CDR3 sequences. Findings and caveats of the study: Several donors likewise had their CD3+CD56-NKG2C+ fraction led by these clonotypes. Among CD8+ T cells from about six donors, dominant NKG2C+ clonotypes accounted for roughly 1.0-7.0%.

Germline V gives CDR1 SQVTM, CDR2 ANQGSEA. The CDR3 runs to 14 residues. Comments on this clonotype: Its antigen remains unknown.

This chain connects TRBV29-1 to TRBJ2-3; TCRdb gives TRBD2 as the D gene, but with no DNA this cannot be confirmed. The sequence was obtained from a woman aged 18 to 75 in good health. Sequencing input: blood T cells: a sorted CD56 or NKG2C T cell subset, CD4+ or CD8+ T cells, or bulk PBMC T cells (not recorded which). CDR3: CSVRAGFHTDTQYF.